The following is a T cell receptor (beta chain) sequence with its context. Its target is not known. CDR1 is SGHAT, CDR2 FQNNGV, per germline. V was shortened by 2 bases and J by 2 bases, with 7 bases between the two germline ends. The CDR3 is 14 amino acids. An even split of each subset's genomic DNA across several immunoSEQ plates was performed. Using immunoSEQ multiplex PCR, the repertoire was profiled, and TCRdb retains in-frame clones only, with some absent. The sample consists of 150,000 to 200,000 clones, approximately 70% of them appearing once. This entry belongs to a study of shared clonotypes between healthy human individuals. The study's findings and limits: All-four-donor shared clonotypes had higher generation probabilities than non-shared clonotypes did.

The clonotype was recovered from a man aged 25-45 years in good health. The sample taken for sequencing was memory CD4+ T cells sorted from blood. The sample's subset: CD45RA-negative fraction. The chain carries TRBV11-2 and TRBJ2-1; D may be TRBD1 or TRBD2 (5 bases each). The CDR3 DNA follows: TGTGCCAGCAGCTTATGGGGGACCTACAATGAGCAGTTCTTC. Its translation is CASSLWGTYNEQFF.